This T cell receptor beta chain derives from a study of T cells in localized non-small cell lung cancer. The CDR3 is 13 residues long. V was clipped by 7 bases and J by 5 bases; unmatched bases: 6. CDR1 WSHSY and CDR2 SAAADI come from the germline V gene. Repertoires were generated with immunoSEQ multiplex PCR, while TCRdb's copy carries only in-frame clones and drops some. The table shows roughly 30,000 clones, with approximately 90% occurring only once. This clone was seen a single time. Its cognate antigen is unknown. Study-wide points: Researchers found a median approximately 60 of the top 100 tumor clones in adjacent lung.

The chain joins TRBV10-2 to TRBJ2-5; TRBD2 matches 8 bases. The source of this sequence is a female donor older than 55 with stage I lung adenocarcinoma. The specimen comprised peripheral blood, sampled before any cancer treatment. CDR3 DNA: TGCGCCAGCACCCAGCGGGGGAAGGAGACCCAGTACTTC. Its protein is CASTQRGKETQYF.